Sequencing of this T cell receptor beta chain was carried out in a study of blood T cell repertoires in COVID-19. About the study: Sample material is recorded as cDNA or gDNA derived from T cells, B-cell-depleted T cells, or PBMCs.

Original processing methods: Reference gene primer amplification gave nucleated cell count estimates. The method was immunoSEQ multiplex PCR; TCRdb's version includes in-frame clones alone and lacks a portion of them. The DNA gave D and trimming, while V, J and clone size come from that table. The table has about 310,000 clones, around nine tenths seen once. V gave up 3 bases and J gave up 4 bases; unmatched junction bases: 3. The CDR3 is 15 amino acids. The V gene's germline CDR1 is SNHLY and CDR2 FYNNEI. The chain carries TRBV2 and TRBJ2-3; 11 bases match TRBD2. Sequenced sample: peripheral blood. This TCR was recovered from a man in his fifties or sixties with active or convalescent COVID-19. For the CDR3, the DNA is TGTGCCAGCAGTGAGACTAGCGGGAAGTCAGATACGCAGTATTTT. It yields the protein CASSETSGKSDTQYF.